The subject of this entry is one TCR beta chain. Its antigen is as yet unknown. Clones were read by immunoSEQ multiplex PCR, and TCRdb kept only the in-frame ones, dropping some. Of under 200,000 clones in the sample, around 96% were seen once. This entry belongs to a study of cytomegalovirus exposure and HLA in healthy donors. General study results and limits: Subsequent analysis revealed that first-cohort TCR clusters tended to co-occur in the 90 to 150 validation repertoires.

V was pared by 3 bases and J by 6 bases, with 14 bases between. CDR1 is SGHTA and CDR2 is FQGNSA in the germline V gene. The CDR3 sequence is 15 residues long. The V and J genes are TRBV7-2 and TRBJ2-2; D is possibly TRBD1 (6 bases). Sequencing input: PBMCs. This TCR derives from a woman aged 18-29 years in good health and CMV-seronegative. CDR3 DNA: TGTGCCAGCAGCTTGAGGGGGTCGACAGCCGGGGAGCTGTTTTTT. It specifies CASSLRGSTAGELFF.